These T cell receptor beta chains were read from a single sample in a study of cytomegalovirus exposure and HLA in healthy donors. Some clones are missing from TCRdb's copy, which holds only in-frame ones; the method was immunoSEQ multiplex PCR. The top ten hold approximately 9% of the sample, which has 76,000 or so clones, less than 80% seen once. Sequenced material: PBMCs. The receptors come from a woman aged 40 to 50 in good health and CMV-seropositive. Each CDR3 is given with its conserved first and last residue. D genes are given only for firm matches. Not every row has a clone size; where given, it reads once, few, many or a size class.

D,V,size,J,CDR3,DNA
.,TRBV19,.,TRBJ1-1,CASSIRYRVTEAFF,TGTGCCAGTAGTATTCGGTACAGGGTCACTGAAGCTTTCTTT
TRBD2,TRBV5-4,.,TRBJ2-7,CASSIGLAGAYEQYF,TGTGCCAGCAGCATAGGACTAGCGGGAGCCTACGAGCAGTACTTC
.,TRBV5-1,.,TRBJ1-1,CASSLDRNTEAFF,TGCGCCAGCAGCTTGGACAGGAACACTGAAGCTTTCTTT
.,TRBV28,once,TRBJ1-5,CASSFKEGSQPQHF,TGTGCCAGCAGTTTTAAGGAGGGGTCTCAGCCCCAGCATTTT
TRBD1,TRBV5-1,once,TRBJ2-3,CASRTGSDTQYF,TGCGCCAGCAGGACAGGGTCAGATACGCAGTATTTT
.,TRBV4-2,.,TRBJ2-2,CASSEAETNTGELFF,TGTGCCAGCAGCGAAGCGGAGACGAACACCGGGGAGCTGTTTTTT
.,TRBV7-9,.,TRBJ1-4,CASSPRTGTTNEKLFF,TGTGCCAGCAGCCCCCGAACAGGGACGACTAATGAAAAACTGTTTTTT
.,TRBV7-2,.,TRBJ2-2,CASSPRLVASNTGELFF,TGTGCCAGCAGCCCAAGACTAGTTGCTTCGAACACCGGGGAGCTGTTTTTT
.,TRBV7-2,.,TRBJ1-1,CASSPHWNTEAFF,TGTGCCAGCAGCCCTCACTGGAACACTGAAGCTTTCTTT
TRBD1,TRBV7-8,.,TRBJ1-4,CASSQGQGEEKLFF,TGTGCCAGCAGCCAGGGACAGGGGGAGGAAAAACTGTTTTTT
.,TRBV10-3,.,TRBJ1-2,CAIRGTGGGSYGYTF,TGTGCCATCAGAGGGACGGGGGGGGGTTCTTATGGCTACACCTTC
TRBD1,TRBV28,.,TRBJ2-6,CASRERTGGYGANVLTF,TGTGCCAGCCGTGAAAGGACAGGGGGCTATGGGGCCAACGTCCTGACTTTC
TRBD1,TRBV2,.,TRBJ2-1,CASYVGQGPHNEQFF,TGTGCCAGCTACGTCGGACAGGGACCACACAATGAGCAGTTCTTC
.,TRBV2,once,TRBJ2-3,CASSFPLDFNTQYF,TGTGCCAGCAGTTTCCCACTCGATTTCAATACGCAGTATTTT
.,TRBV28,.,TRBJ2-7,CASSHRTGTPTYEQYF,TGTGCCAGCAGCCACCGGACCGGGACTCCTACCTACGAGCAGTACTTC
.,TRBV19,.,TRBJ1-4,CARMAGSEKLFF,TGTGCCAGGATGGCGGGGTCTGAAAAACTGTTTTTT
TRBD2,TRBV9,.,TRBJ2-2,CASSAERDRTGELFF,TGTGCCAGCAGCGCAGAGCGGGACCGCACCGGGGAGCTGTTTTTT
.,TRBV2,.,TRBJ1-3,CASRGSSGNTIYF,TGTGCCAGCCGGGGTAGCTCTGGAAACACCATATATTTT
.,TRBV18,.,TRBJ1-2,CASSPGPGENKGYTF,TGTGCCAGCTCCCCCGGGCCGGGGGAAAATAAGGGCTACACCTTC
.,TRBV6-5,.,TRBJ2-5,CASSRTLQETQYF,TGTGCCAGCAGTAGGACACTTCAAGAGACCCAGTACTTC
.,TRBV14,.,TRBJ1-2,CASSQGPGHSYGYTF,TGTGCCAGCAGCCAAGGGCCGGGACACTCCTATGGCTACACCTTC
.,TRBV7-3,.,TRBJ2-3,CASSFGGDTQYF,TGTGCCAGCAGTTTCGGCGGGGACACGCAGTATTTT
TRBD1,TRBV7-9,few,TRBJ2-3,CASSFGTDYTDTQYF,TGTGCCAGCAGCTTTGGGACAGACTACACAGATACGCAGTATTTT
.,TRBV27,.,TRBJ1-5,CASSPNFRSNQPQHF,TGTGCCAGCAGCCCGAACTTCCGTTCCAATCAGCCCCAGCATTTT
.,TRBV10-3,.,TRBJ2-7,CAIGGTSWDEQYF,TGTGCCATCGGCGGGACCTCGTGGGACGAGCAGTACTTC
.,TRBV18,once,TRBJ1-1,CASSPLDNTEAFF,TGTGCCAGCTCACCGCTAGACAACACTGAAGCTTTCTTT
.,TRBV15,.,TRBJ2-5,CATSRAIQETQYF,TGTGCCACCAGCAGAGCCATCCAAGAGACCCAGTACTTC
.,TRBV5-4,.,TRBJ1-4,CASSPQPGYNEKLFF,TGTGCCAGCAGCCCCCAGCCGGGGTATAATGAAAAACTGTTTTTT
.,TRBV6-4,.,TRBJ2-1,CASSDWLGDEQFF,TGTGCCAGCAGTGACTGGCTAGGGGATGAGCAGTTCTTC
TRBD1,TRBV5-1,few,TRBJ1-1,CASSLRAGGDTEAFF,TGCGCCAGCAGCTTGAGGGCAGGGGGCGACACTGAAGCTTTCTTT
TRBD1,TRBV6-1,.,TRBJ1-4,CASSVTGKEKLFF,TGTGCCAGCAGCGTGACAGGGAAAGAAAAACTGTTTTTT
.,TRBV19,.,TRBJ2-3,CASSWSGDTSTDTQYF,TGTGCCAGTAGCTGGTCCGGGGATACTAGCACAGATACGCAGTATTTT
.,TRBV5-6,.,TRBJ1-1,CASSLVPRRQLNTEAFF,TGTGCCAGCAGCTTGGTTCCCCGGAGGCAACTGAACACTGAAGCTTTCTTT
TRBD1,TRBV28,.,TRBJ1-5,CASSYDRVGNQPQHF,TGTGCCAGCAGTTACGACAGGGTTGGCAATCAGCCCCAGCATTTT
TRBD1,TRBV7-3,few,TRBJ2-2,CASSRGQGGTGELFF,TGTGCCAGCAGCCGAGGACAGGGGGGAACCGGGGAGCTGTTTTTT
TRBD2,TRBV25-1,.,TRBJ2-2,CASSEGSGASGELFF,TGTGCCAGCAGTGAAGGTAGCGGGGCTTCCGGGGAGCTGTTTTTT
TRBD1,TRBV7-2,.,TRBJ2-2,CASSLSGGQGGGELFF,TGTGCCAGCAGCTTATCGGGGGGACAGGGCGGCGGGGAGCTGTTTTTT
.,TRBV28,.,TRBJ1-2,CASSIDTYGYTF,TGTGCCAGCAGTATCGACACCTATGGCTACACCTTC
.,TRBV28,once,TRBJ1-6,CASSSSPDRPFNSPLHF,TGTGCCAGCAGTTCCTCCCCGGACAGACCGTTTAATTCACCCCTCCACTTT
TRBD1,TRBV15,.,TRBJ2-3,CATSRGGTGEDTQYF,TGTGCCACCAGCAGAGGCGGGACAGGGGAGGATACGCAGTATTTT